There are a few counts of the clone carrying this T cell receptor (beta chain). As yet, its antigen is unknown. The data belong to a study of Graves' ophthalmopathy and Graves' hyperthyroidism. Study-level background: Ahead of any treatment, peripheral blood was obtained at the initial diagnosis.

Study-wide findings and caveats: In blood, most expanded thyroid clonotypes above 0.001 frequency were also detected.

Trimming removed 2 bases from V and 5 bases from J; junction bases left unmatched: 7. The V gene's germline CDR1 is KGHSH and CDR2 LQKENI. The CDR3 contains 15 residues. Scientists amplified the TCR beta CDR3 regions from RNA transcripts. An initial RT-PCR round employing HTBI primers preceded a second-round multiplex PCR. From the multiplex PCR reads, TCRdb called clonotypes with MiXCR, one entry per CDR3 protein. The table lists some 380,000 distinct CDR3 sequences, 15% of them singletons. Hyperthyroidism was classified as stable if no ophthalmopathy occurred within 18 months of follow-up. Excluded: other autoimmune disease, uncontrolled infection, pregnancy or lactation.

The sequenced sample was peripheral blood. This sequence originates from a woman between 18 and 29 years old with stable Graves' hyperthyroidism. This chain joins TRBV18 and TRBJ2-7; 9 bases are a match to TRBD1. CDR3 sequence (DNA): TGTGCCAGCTCACCAAGGCTGGGACAGGGCCACGAGCAGTACTTC. It encodes CASSPRLGQGHEQYF.